The 30 T cell receptor beta chains reported below all come from one sample, sequenced in a study of graft-versus-host responses after intestinal transplantation. Sequencing used immunoSEQ multiplex PCR; TCRdb keeps in-frame clones, though not all of them. The table has 25,000 to 30,000 clones, just over 90% seen once. The sample consisted of PBMCs, taken 18 days after transplant. These TCRs come from a human patient who received an intestinal transplant, so some T cells may come from the graft donor.

V usage is TRBV2 and J usage is TRBJ1-2; D remains ambiguous. The V end lost 4 bases, the J end lost 5 bases, and 11 bases lay between the germline ends. CDR1 is SNHLY and CDR2 is FYNNEI in the germline V gene. The CDR3 runs to 13 residues. Here the CDR3 reads CASSGQTEYGYTF. The CDR3 DNA reads TGTGCCAGCAGTGGACAAACCGAATATGGCTACACCTTC.

In this sample, this clone turned up once. This sequence joins TRBV6-5 and TRBJ2-1; D is possibly TRBD2 (5 bases). V was shortened by 0 bases and J by 7 bases, with 10 bases between the two germline ends. CDR3 length: 14 residues. The germline gives CDR1 MNHEY, CDR2 SVGAGI. The CDR3 loop is CASSYSTTGNEQFF. DNA of the CDR3: TGTGCCAGCAGTTACTCGACTACGGGGAATGAGCAGTTCTTC.

The rearrangement joins TRBV2 to TRBJ1-2; TRBD1 matches 9 bases. Germline assignment: CDR1 SNHLY and CDR2 FYNNEI. The CDR3 has 13 residues. V was pared by 11 bases and J by 6 bases, with 10 bases of the junction left unmatched. This CDR3 reads CAEVNRDRDGYTF. The DNA for the CDR3 is TGTGCCGAAGTGAACCGGGACAGGGATGGCTACACCTTC.

The chain carries TRBV10-3 and TRBJ2-5, with a possible D match to TRBD1 (5 bases). The DNA matches TRBJ2-7 better at its end, which makes the J call doubtful. CDR1 is ENHRY, CDR2 SYGVKD, per germline. This CDR3 region has 13 residues. The CDR3 DNA follows: TGTGCCATCAGTGAAGACAGCTCCTACGAGCAGTACTTC. Residues: CAISEDSSYEQYF.

This clone came up once. The chain has TRBV5-1 and TRBJ1-1; unclear D gene. CDR3 size: 14 residues. CDR1 is SGHRS and CDR2 is YFSETQ in the germline V gene. V was clipped by 3 bases and J by 0 bases, with 9 bases between them. The CDR3 nucleotides are TGCGCCAGCAGCTATCCCGGAGTGAACACTGAAGCTTTCTTT. Amino acid sequence: CASSYPGVNTEAFF.

The chain recombines TRBV11-2 with TRBJ2-2, with 10 bases lining up with TRBD2. The germline V gene encodes CDR1 SGHAT and CDR2 FQNNGV. CDR3 size: 16 residues. V gave up 5 bases and J gave up 2 bases; unmatched junction bases: 5. The chain's CDR3 is CASSPSGGVNTGELFF. The CDR3 DNA reads as TGTGCCAGCAGCCCGAGCGGGGGGGTTAACACCGGGGAGCTGTTTTTT.

The chain links TRBV7-8 to TRBJ2-6, with D possibly being TRBD1 or TRBD2 (5 bases each). This CDR3 spans 18 amino acids. The germline V and J ends were trimmed by 5 bases and 0 bases, with 17 bases remaining between them. Looked up from germline, CDR1 is SGHVS and CDR2 is FQNEAQ. The CDR3 sequence is CASSTPGTSYSGANVLTF. DNA for the CDR3: TGTGCCAGCAGCACCCCCGGGACGAGTTACTCTGGGGCCAACGTCCTGACTTTC.

The rearrangement joins TRBV11-3 to TRBJ1-2; 8 positions agree with TRBD1. The CDR3 totals 14 residues. V trimming: 6 bases; J trimming: 4 bases; junction bases outside the gene matches: 7. Looked up from germline, CDR1 is SGHNT and CDR2 is YENEEA. This CDR3 is CASSSGQELYGYTF. The CDR3 DNA is TGTGCCAGCAGTTCGGGACAGGAGCTCTATGGCTACACCTTC.

This chain joins TRBV11-3 and TRBJ2-2; the D is unclear. V gave up 1 base and J gave up 4 bases, with 7 bases separating them. Per germline, CDR1 SGHNT and CDR2 YENEEA. The CDR3 totals 14 residues. DNA for the CDR3: TGTGCCAGCAGCTTAGGCCTCGGCACCGGGGAGCTGTTTTTT. Amino acids: CASSLGLGTGELFF.

This chain links TRBV1 with TRBJ1-2; the table's D call, TRBD1, was not checked against the DNA. TRBV1 is flagged as a pseudogene. The CDR3 covers 13 residues. The CDR3 here is CTSSLLDRDGYTF. For the CDR3, the DNA is TGCACCAGCAGCCTACTCGACAGGGATGGCTACACCTTC.

This chain links TRBV6-4 with TRBJ2-3; 10 nucleotides match TRBD2. The CDR3 has 15 amino acids. CDR1 and CDR2 from the germline V gene are MRHNA and SNTAGT. The J segment lost 1 base and the V segment lost 2 bases, leaving 0 bases of the junction unmatched. The CDR3 sequence: CASSDGTSGTDTQYF. The CDR3 DNA is TGTGCCAGCAGTGACGGGACTAGCGGCACAGATACGCAGTATTTT.

This chain joins TRBV6-1 and TRBJ1-1, with D unclear. This CDR3 is 8 amino acids long. Trimming left V 7 bases short and J 13 bases short, with 7 bases between. CDR1 MNHNS and CDR2 SASEGT come from the germline V gene. The CDR3 sequence: CASTLRFF. The CDR3 region has the DNA TGTGCCAGCACCTTACGTTTCTTT.

This rearrangement joins TRBV5-6 to TRBJ1-5, with D hard to call. Germline lookup yields CDR1 SGHDT and CDR2 YYEEEE. Trimming left V 1 base short and J 3 bases short, with 8 bases between. The CDR3 is made up of 14 amino acids. CDR3 in DNA: TGTGCCAGCAGCTTGACGGTTTCCAATCAGCCCCAGCATTTT. Protein sequence: CASSLTVSNQPQHF.

The chain has TRBV7-6 and TRBJ2-7; D may be TRBD1 (5 bases). Trimming shortened V by 5 bases and J by 3 bases, and 11 bases separated the two germline ends. Germline lookup yields CDR1 SGHVS and CDR2 FNYEAQ. The CDR3 covers 13 residues. CDR3 sequence reads: CASSPPDSYEQYF. CDR3 nucleotides: TGTGCCAGCAGCCCCCCTGACAGCTACGAGCAGTACTTC.

The chain has TRBV11-3 and TRBJ1-2; TRBD1 agrees at 7 bases. The CDR3 contains 17 residues. J was trimmed by 5 bases and V by 5 bases; bases with no gene match: 17. From germline, CDR1 is SGHNT and CDR2 YENEEA. This CDR3 is CASSPRWGQYSLYGYTF. CDR3 nucleotides: TGTGCCAGCAGCCCTAGGTGGGGACAGTACTCTCTATATGGCTACACCTTC.

The rearrangement links TRBV5-6 to TRBJ2-3; 12 nucleotides match TRBD1. Germline V lookup: CDR1 SGHDT, CDR2 YYEEEE. J gave up 4 bases and V 0 bases, and 3 bases lay outside the gene matches. The CDR3 loop spans 16 amino acids. CDR3 residues: CASSLAGTGGADTQYF. CDR3 sequence (DNA): TGTGCCAGCAGCTTGGCCGGGACAGGGGGCGCAGATACGCAGTATTTT.

The chain couples TRBV30 to TRBJ1-1; weak D call: TRBD1 (5 bases). From germline, CDR1 is GTSNPN and CDR2 SVGIG (reference sequence). The CDR3 has 12 amino acids. Between the trimmed V and J ends, which lost 7 bases and 1 base, there was a span of 10 bases. The chain's CDR3 is CAFHGGNTEAFF. The DNA for the CDR3 is TGTGCCTTTCATGGGGGGAACACTGAAGCTTTCTTT.

This rearrangement joins TRBV7-8 to TRBJ2-1; TRBD2 matches 10 bases. There are 15 residues in the CDR3. Germline loops: CDR1 SGHVS, CDR2 FQNEAQ. V lost 2 bases and J lost 9; bases outside the gene matches: 7. CDR3 nucleotides: TGTGCCAGCAGCTTACTAGCGGGGGCGTGGGGTGAGCAGTTCTTC. Its translation: CASSLLAGAWGEQFF.

The chain links TRBV6-5 to TRBJ2-1; TRBD1 matches at 8 bases. V was pared by 6 bases and J by 8 bases, with 6 bases of the junction left unmatched. The germline V gene has CDR1 MNHEY and CDR2 SVGAGI. The CDR3 has 13 amino acids. For the CDR3, the DNA is TGTGCCAGCAGCTCGGGACAGGCGGATGAGCAGTTCTTC. Protein product: CASSSGQADEQFF.

The chain has TRBV4-1 and TRBJ2-1, with D perhaps TRBD2 (5 bases). The CDR3 extends over 15 amino acids. V shed 4 bases and J shed 5 bases, with 15 bases lying between them. Looked up from germline, CDR1 is MGHRA and CDR2 is YSYEKL. CDR3 DNA: TGCGCCAGCAGCCTAGGAGGCAGAGGCGACAATGAGCAGTTCTTC. It codes for CASSLGGRGDNEQFF.

The rearrangement joins TRBV13 to TRBJ2-2; 7 bases match TRBD1. The CDR3 consists of 16 residues. CDR1 is PRHDT and CDR2 is FYEKMQ in the germline V gene (reference sequence). The ends lost 5 bases at V and 5 bases at J; junction bases unmatched: 11. The CDR3 sequence: CASSPGPTGPTGELFF. The DNA of the CDR3 is TGTGCCAGCAGCCCTGGGCCGACAGGGCCGACCGGGGAGCTGTTTTTT.

This clone came up once. The chain has TRBV27 and TRBJ2-5; D could derive from TRBD1 or TRBD2 (6 bases each). The CDR3 contains 16 residues. Germline values: CDR1 MNHEY, CDR2 SMNVEV (reference sequence). V was trimmed by 0 bases and J by 9 bases, leaving 20 bases between them. The CDR3 DNA reads TGTGCCAGCAGTTTATCGAACAGCCAGGGGAGGACGGCCCAGTACTTC. Translated: CASSLSNSQGRTAQYF.

The genes are TRBV5-4 and TRBJ2-3, with 9 bases lining up with TRBD2. The CDR3 sequence is 17 residues long. CDR1 and CDR2 (germline): SGHNT, YYREEE (reference sequence). Losses at the gene ends were 4 bases for V and 0 bases for J; bases not matched to a gene: 9. The CDR3 nucleotides are TGTGCCAGCAGCGGTCACGCCGGGACTAGCAGCACAGATACGCAGTATTTT. This gives the protein CASSGHAGTSSTDTQYF.

The rearrangement uses TRBV30 and TRBJ1-1, with 8 bases identical to TRBD1. CDR3 length: 15 amino acids. V lost 7 bases to trimming and J lost 0 bases; unmatched junction nucleotides: 10. Germline V gives CDR1 GTSNPN, CDR2 SVGIG (reference sequence). The DNA of the CDR3 is TGTGCCTCCACCGGAAACAGGGGGATGAACACTGAAGCTTTCTTT. Translation: CASTGNRGMNTEAFF. The complete variable domain, with remaining parts taken from reference TRBV30 and TRBJ1-1, reads SQTIHQWPATLVQPVGSPLSLECTVEGTSNPNLYWYRQAAGRGLQLLFYSVGIGQISSEVPQNLSASRPQDRQFILSSKKLLLSDSGFYLCASTGNRGMNTEAFFGQGTRLTVV.

This chain links TRBV29-1 with TRBJ1-2; a possible D gene is TRBD1 (5 bases). Germline values: CDR1 SQVTM, CDR2 ANQGSEA. Trimming took 8 bases from V and 3 from J, leaving 16 bases between them. The CDR3 covers 13 residues. As DNA, the CDR3 is TGCAGCCACCGGTCAGGGACGGACTATGGCTACACCTTC. This encodes CSHRSGTDYGYTF.

This chain uses TRBV2 with TRBJ2-7; D is perhaps TRBD1 or TRBD2 (6 bases each). The ends were cut back, 7 bases at V and 6 bases at J, with 16 bases in the middle. Per the germline V gene, CDR1 is SNHLY and CDR2 is FYNNEI. CDR3 size: 13 residues. CDR3 protein: CASTSLGGGEQYF. CDR3 bases: TGTGCCAGCACGTCCCTAGGGGGAGGCGAGCAGTACTTC.

V and J are TRBV2 and TRBJ1-5; tentative D call: TRBD1 (6 bases). Germline V gives CDR1 SNHLY, CDR2 FYNNEI. This CDR3 spans 17 amino acids. Trimming took 3 bases from V and 6 from J, leaving 21 bases between them. The CDR3, as DNA: TGTGCCAGCAGTGACGAACGGGGGGGGGCAGATTCTCAGCCCCAGCATTTT. Translating it yields CASSDERGGADSQPQHF.

The V call is TRBV5-3, the J call TRBJ2-2; 11 bases align to TRBD2. TRBV5-3 qualifies as an ORF whose function is uncertain. The V gene end was trimmed by 2 bases and the J gene end by 7 bases; junction bases not matched to a gene: 13. The CDR3 sequence is 18 residues long. The CDR3 is CARSLPEIAGGRNGELFF. The CDR3 DNA follows: TGTGCCAGAAGCTTACCCGAGATAGCGGGGGGGCGGAACGGGGAGCTGTTTTTT.

V and J are TRBV27 and TRBJ2-1; D ambiguous. Trimming took off 8 bases at V and 7 bases at J, with 15 bases between the two ends. The CDR3 is made up of 13 amino acids. Germline CDR1 and CDR2: MNHEY and SMNVEV (reference sequence). The CDR3 reads CASSASLLNEQFF. The CDR3 DNA reads as TGTGCCAGCTCCGCGTCGTTATTGAATGAGCAGTTCTTC.

J is TRBJ2-7 and V is TRBV7-9; D call uncertain. Germline V gene lookup returns CDR1 SEHNR and CDR2 FQNEAQ (reference sequence). V lost 0 bases and J 2 bases, leaving 11 bases between the germline ends. This CDR3 is 15 amino acids long. The CDR3 loop reads CASSLAEYHTYEQYF. The DNA for the CDR3 is TGTGCCAGCAGCTTAGCGGAGTACCATACCTACGAGCAGTACTTC.